The 9 T cell receptor beta chains in this list originate from one sample, sequenced in a study of blood T cell repertoires in COVID-19. Libraries were prepared by immunoSEQ multiplex PCR; TCRdb keeps only in-frame clonotypes and omits some of them. The sample includes about 55,000 clones, more than 80% of them seen just once. Sequenced input: peripheral blood. These receptors were collected from a man aged 60-69 years with acute or convalescent COVID-19.

The rearrangement links TRBV11-2 to TRBJ2-5; no clear D. Germline CDR1 SGHAT, CDR2 FQNNGV. This CDR3 contains 12 residues. V lost 5 bases to trimming and J lost 5 bases, with 9 bases between them. The CDR3 DNA is TGTGCCAGCAGCCCTAACGGGGAGACCCAGTACTTC. This encodes CASSPNGETQYF.

As concerns this clone: One end of the junction varies from germline; a read error may be responsible. The chain has TRBV7-7 and TRBJ2-2, with no clear D. The CDR3 consists of 14 residues. The V gene's germline CDR1 is SSHAT and CDR2 FNYEAQ (reference sequence). The CDR3 nucleotides are TGTGCTAGCAGCTTAGCTGAGGACACCGGGGAGCTGTTTTTT. Protein: CASSLAEDTGELFF.

This clone has only a few counts. The gene calls are TRBV5-6 and TRBJ1-2; 7 bases match TRBD1. The CDR3 contains 14 residues. V dropped 4 bases and J dropped 8; count of bases not matched to a gene: 11. CDR1 is SGHDT, CDR2 YYEEEE, per germline. Here the CDR3 DNA reads TGTGCCAGCAGCCGCAACGACAGGGTTCAAGGCTACACCTTC. It is translated as CASSRNDRVQGYTF.

This clone was observed a few times. The chain is built from TRBV6-2 or TRBV6-3 and TRBJ1-6; 8 bases are a match to TRBD1. The CDR3 has 17 residues. Germline CDR1 is MNHEY and CDR2 is SVGEGT. The ends lost 2 bases at V and 3 bases at J; junction bases unmatched: 6. The CDR3 coding sequence is TGTGCCAGCAGTTACCCGACGGGACAGGACTATAATTCACCCCTCCACTTT. Encoded protein: CASSYPTGQDYNSPLHF.

This clone was seen a handful of times. J is TRBJ1-5 and V is TRBV4-2; D is possibly TRBD1 (5 bases). V lost 4 bases, J lost 2 bases, and 12 bases lay in between. CDR3 size: 15 residues. Germline CDR1 is LGHNA and CDR2 is YNFKEQ. In DNA form, the CDR3 reads TGTGCCAGCAGCCGGGCGGGGACGGGCAATCAGCCCCAGCATTTT. This translates into CASSRAGTGNQPQHF.

This rearrangement joins TRBV11-3 to TRBJ1-1; no definite D call. The CDR3 runs 13 residues. V lost 6 bases, J lost 1 base, and 9 bases lay in between. Germline CDR1 and CDR2: SGHNT and YENEEA. As DNA, the CDR3 is TGTGCCAGCAGAACTACACAGAACACTGAAGCTTTCTTT. This encodes CASRTTQNTEAFF.

The table lists this clone with a count of one. V is TRBV27 and J is TRBJ1-6; 7 bases map to TRBD1. J gave up 8 bases and V 8 bases, and 18 bases lay outside the gene matches. The CDR3 is 17 residues long. From germline, CDR1 is MNHEY and CDR2 SMNVEV (reference sequence). CDR3 DNA: TGTGCCAGCCGCATCCTCTTCAGGACAGGTTCGGATTCACCCCTCCACTTT. It yields the protein CASRILFRTGSDSPLHF.

This chain links TRBV27 with TRBJ2-1; 8 positions agree with TRBD1. The trim removed 5 bases at V and 9 bases at J, leaving 9 bases unmatched. The CDR3 sequence is 14 residues long. The V gene's germline CDR1 is MNHEY and CDR2 SMNVEV (reference sequence). As DNA, the CDR3 is TGTGCCAGCAGTCCTCGGACAGGGCGTAGTGAGCAGTTCTTC. As protein: CASSPRTGRSEQFF.

This CDR3 reads CASSGTGISGNTIYF. The CDR3 DNA follows: TGTGCCAGCAGCGGTACAGGTATCTCTGGAAACACCATATATTTT. The chain joins TRBV5-6 to TRBJ1-3; possibly TRBD1 for D (5 bases). V lost 4 bases to trimming and J lost 0 bases, with 11 bases between them. Germline CDR1 reads SGHDT; CDR2 reads YYEEEE. The CDR3 extends over 15 amino acids.